The 5 T cell receptor beta chains below all came from one sample that was sequenced in a study of T cell changes during pregnancy in multiple sclerosis. TCRdb's copy holds only in-frame clones and misses some; the assay was immunoSEQ multiplex PCR. The data contain about 47,000 clones, roughly nine tenths of them singletons. Sequencing was performed on CD8+ T cells from peripheral blood mononuclear cells, taken in the second trimester of pregnancy. These receptors were taken from a female donor with multiple sclerosis, enrolled in a pregnancy study.

This chain joins TRBV13 and TRBJ2-1, with TRBD2 matching over 9 bases. The length of the CDR3 is 20 residues. Germline-derived CDR1 and CDR2 are PRHDT and FYEKMQ (reference sequence). The V gene end was trimmed by 0 bases and the J gene end by 0 bases; junction bases not matched to a gene: 12. The CDR3 spells CASSLGLGSGGRGSYNEQFF. In nucleotides, the CDR3 is TGTGCCAGCAGCTTAGGCCTGGGGAGCGGGGGGCGGGGCTCCTACAATGAGCAGTTCTTC.

The chain joins TRBV9 to TRBJ2-5; 7 nucleotides align to TRBD1. The trim removed 5 bases at V and 3 bases at J, leaving 4 bases unmatched. Per germline, CDR1 SGDLS and CDR2 YYNGEE. This CDR3 is built from 13 residues. Here the CDR3 reads CASRGTDKETQYF. The CDR3 DNA follows: TGTGCCAGCAGAGGGACAGATAAAGAGACCCAGTACTTC.

This chain joins TRBV7-8 and TRBJ1-6; 7 nucleotides agree with TRBD1. CDR3 length: 15 residues. Germline assignment: CDR1 SGHVS and CDR2 FQNEAQ. J was trimmed by 8 bases and V by 1 base; bases with no gene match: 5. CDR3 nucleotide sequence: TGTGCCAGCAGCTTAGGACAGGGTGAAGATTCACCCCTCCACTTT. Translation gives CASSLGQGEDSPLHF.

The chain has TRBV5-1 and TRBJ2-7; 9 bases match TRBD1. The CDR3 has 13 amino acids. Germline lookup yields CDR1 SGHRS and CDR2 YFSETQ. The trim removed 5 bases at V and 7 bases at J, leaving 7 bases unmatched. CDR3 amino acids: CASSSTGGREQYF. Here the CDR3 DNA reads TGCGCCAGCAGTTCAACAGGGGGCCGGGAGCAGTACTTC.

This rearrangement joins TRBV15 to TRBJ2-7, with 8 bases lining up with TRBD1. The germline V gene encodes CDR1 LNHNV and CDR2 YYDKDF (reference sequence). Unmatched junction bases numbered 7, after V lost 3 bases and J lost 6 bases. The CDR3 totals 14 residues. CDR3 DNA: TGTGCCACCAGCAGCGACAGGGGATTGGTCGAGCAGTACTTC. Translation: CATSSDRGLVEQYF.